This T cell receptor beta chain was sequenced during a study of shared clonotypes between healthy human individuals (dated by TCRdb to about 2020). About the investigation overall: The cohort comprised a couple of women and three men aged 18 to 49 years. For each donor, three plates each were used for CD4 naive and CD4 memory, two plates were used for CD8 naive, and one plate was used for CD8 memory. To estimate repertoire size and how much clonotype sharing occurs between individuals, the study deeply sequenced the blood TCR repertoires of five healthy adults. Libraries were prepared and TCR repertoires were sequenced by different laboratories using diverse techniques, in order to increase sequencing depth and limit assay-specific biases. Between about 0.8 and 9 billion PBMCs per donor were obtained by leukapheresis.

TCR CDR3 regions were amplified from genomic DNA by multiplex PCR using the deep immunoSEQ assay. For each cell subset, the extracted genomic DNA was distributed evenly across all wells of several immunoSEQ 96-well plates, and each plate served as one replicate. For sorted subsets, approximately 190 ng of genomic DNA, equivalent to 25,000 to 30,000 T cell genomes, went into each replicate PCR. The purified libraries were quantified using a Qubit 3.0 fluorometer, sized with a Bioanalyzer 2100, and then quantified again using the KAPA Library Quantification kit. A separate single-read 150-cycle Illumina NextSeq 550 flow cell was used to sequence each immunoSEQ 96-well plate. The authors' pipeline ran thus. Because the immunoSEQ output included only junctional sequences and no quality scores, the filtering could not be the same as the filtering used for full-length reads. To assign V/J genes and CDR3, sequences were annotated using PyIR, a Python wrapper for IgBLAST v1.9, with IMGT germline references. Reads were removed for weak V/J assignments (E-value above 1e-6), missing CDR3, stop codons, out-of-frame junctions, or ambiguous translated residues. V3J clonotypes were defined by identical inferred V gene, J gene, and CDR3 amino acid sequence. Percentage overlap between repertoires was computed as shared unique clonotypes divided by the size of the smaller repertoire. Richness of each repertoire was evaluated using RTK rarefaction, the Chao1 estimator, and Recon v2.1 estimates of unobserved clonotypes. Generation probabilities were computed with OLGA for all TCRbeta clonotypes obtained by the gDNA method from several donors. TCRdb holds this immuneACCESS table with in-frame rearrangements only. Some clones are missing; in checked studies, unresolved V genes explain under half, and the rest has no known cause. V, J and clone size are taken as reported in that table, and D and trimming were inferred from the DNA itself. Within this sample are roughly 2.5 million clones, with just over 90% of them counted one time only. The ten largest clones capture roughly 0.15% of the sample.

The research as a whole found: Naive subsets generally had larger estimated clonotype richness than memory subsets did. Sampling was restricted to blood, and TCR repertoires in tissue are likely to differ from TCR repertoires in blood. Based on pairwise subsampling, the degree of clonotype sharing among donors was expected to be affected by sequencing depth. Across several donors, about 5.2% of naive CD4, approximately 3.5% of naive CD8, 2.3% of memory CD4, and 0.4% of memory CD8 clonotypes were shared. Even with the large sequencing depth, rarefaction of the sorted-subset datasets indicated that sequencing was incomplete. The small number of donors limited the genetic and exposure-history diversity represented. Compared with non-shared clonotypes, the clonotypes found in all four sorted-subset donors had higher generation probabilities.

This clone turned up a few times. The antigen it recognizes is unknown. Qualities for individual bases were not recorded, and no much larger clone is one base off. From the cysteine up to the phenylalanine, the CDR3 has a length of 13 residues. The only DNA kept is the CDR3, 39 bases in frame from the first base. From a lookup of the germline V gene, CDR1 and CDR2 are SGHDN and FVKESK. Trimming leaves V shorter by 6 bases and J shorter by 4 bases, with the junction holding 5 bases beyond the gene matches. The donors were healthy, HIV-negative adults who had no recently reported acute infections or vaccinations. All donors were Caucasian adults living in Nashville, Tennessee, USA. CD4+ T cells were enriched by magnetic negative selection, after which naive cells were positively selected on CD45RA and the negative fraction was taken as the memory subset. After blood collection by leukapheresis, PBMCs were isolated using Ficoll-Histopaque density gradient centrifugation and then cryopreserved in the vapor phase of liquid nitrogen. Purity and quantity of every magnetically sorted T cell population were checked by analytical flow cytometry. Each sorted fraction had its genomic DNA isolated and then quantified by UV absorbance on a Nanodrop 2000c.

Sample: naive CD4+ T cells sorted from blood. The cell subset or site label, as the study defines it: CD45RA+ positively selected. This receptor was identified in a man aged 18 to 30 in good health. Recombination connected TRBV14 to TRBJ1-1, with 7 central nucleotides matching TRBD1. The sequenced DNA: TGTGCCAGCAGGGATTCAGGGGGCACTGAAGCTTTCTTT. Translated, it gives CASRDSGGTEAFF.